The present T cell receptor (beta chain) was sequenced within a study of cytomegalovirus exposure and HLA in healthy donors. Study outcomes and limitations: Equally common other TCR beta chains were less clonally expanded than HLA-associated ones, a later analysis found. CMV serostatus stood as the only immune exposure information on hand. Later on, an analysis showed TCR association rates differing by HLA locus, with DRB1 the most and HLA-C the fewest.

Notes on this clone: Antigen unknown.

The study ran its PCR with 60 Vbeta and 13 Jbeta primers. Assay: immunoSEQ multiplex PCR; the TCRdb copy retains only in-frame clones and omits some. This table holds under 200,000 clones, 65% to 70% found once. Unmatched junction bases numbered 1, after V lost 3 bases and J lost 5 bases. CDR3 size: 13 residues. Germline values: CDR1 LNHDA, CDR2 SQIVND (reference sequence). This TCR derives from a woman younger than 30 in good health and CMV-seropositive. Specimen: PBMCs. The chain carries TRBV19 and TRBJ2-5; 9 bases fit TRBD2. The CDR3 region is CASSIAGGETQYF. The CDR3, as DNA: TGTGCCAGTAGTATTGCGGGGGGGGAGACCCAGTACTTC.